This TCR beta chain was recorded in a study of molecular identifiers for immune sequencing clone quantification. This clonotype was seen once. The length of the CDR3 is 15 residues. Naive CD8 sequencing libraries were generated from approximately 20,000 to 1,000,000 sorted cells, with 10%, 30% or 50% RNA as input. Naive CD8 T cells were sorted, and the gate applied was CD8+CD4-CCR7+CD45RA+. For bulk TCR libraries, previously described methods and listed TCR primers were used. MiXCR, applied by TCRdb to the PCR reads, yields one record per CDR3 protein. This table holds a few hundred thousand distinct CDR3 sequences, 24% found once.

This receptor was taken from a human donor in good health. Some libraries in this study had Jurkat cell RNA spiked in. The sequencing input was naive CD8+ T cells from blood, with Jurkat cell RNA spiked in. Subset here: FACS-sorted CD8+CD4-CCR7+CD45RA+ naive T cells. The chain uses TRBV21-1 and TRBJ2-3. TRBV21-1 is tagged as a pseudogene. The DNA of the CDR3 is TGTGCCAGCAGCAAAGTACGAGCACTCACAGATACGCAGTATTTT. Protein sequence: CASSKVRALTDTQYF.